This TCR beta chain was found in a study of regulatory T cells in long-lasting Graves disease. About the research overall: Graves' patients (newly diagnosed) had been on antithyroid drugs under 3 months.

The CDR3 is 15 residues long. Germline V gene data show CDR1 as SGHTA and CDR2 as FQGTGA. Trimming left V 5 bases short and J 7 bases short, with 18 bases between. Relying on iRepertoire HTBI primers and Arm-PCR of CDR3 regions, the team built TCR beta libraries. Each CDR3 protein gets one entry after TCRdb re-called the multiplex PCR reads with MiXCR. The sample has some 400,000 distinct CDR3 sequences; approximately 15% are singletons. As to time point: newly diagnosed GD, antithyroid drugs for less than 3 months. PBMCs were the source of the RNA used for TCR sequencing. This clonotype occurred many times. These data were likewise used in another study, on T cells in Graves' hyperthyroidism and ophthalmopathy.

This TCR was recovered from a woman in her 30s with Graves disease. This chain joins TRBV7-3 and TRBJ2-1; D unclear. This sample comprised peripheral blood mononuclear cells (PBMCs), obtained at new diagnosis, from a patient treated with antithyroid drugs. This CDR3 is CASSVLGGTTNEQFF. CDR3 bases: TGTGCCAGCAGCGTCCTGGGCGGAACTACAAATGAGCAGTTCTTC.